The rows below give T cell receptor beta chains drawn from one sample of a study of blood T cells in healthy people across ages. TCRdb re-derived calls from the 5' RACE reads in MiXCR, one entry per CDR3 protein. This table has around 850,000 distinct CDR3 sequences, around 36% appearing once. Source material: blood. These receptors were obtained from a man between 18 and 35 years old in good health. Each CDR3 is given with its conserved first and last residue. The order of the fields is J gene, D gene, V gene, clone size, CDR3 DNA, CDR3 protein. A D gene is named only where the DNA matches it firmly. The size field is filled for only some rows; it gives once, few, many or a size class.

TRBJ1-1 | - | TRBV28 | - | TGTGCCAGCAGTACCGACAATCCGAACACTGAAGCTTTCTTT | CASSTDNPNTEAFF
TRBJ2-6 | - | TRBV12-5 | - | TGTGCTAGTGGTTCAGCAGCCGAGATCTCTGGGGCCAACGTCCTGACTTTC | CASGSAAEISGANVLTF
TRBJ1-1 | - | TRBV28 | - | TGTGTCAGCAGCCTTATCGAACACAGACCGAACACTGAAGCTTTCTTT | CVSSLIEHRPNTEAFF
TRBJ2-1 | - | TRBV29-1 | - | TGCAGCGTCCCGGAGTACAATGAGCAGTTCTTC | CSVPEYNEQFF
TRBJ2-7 | - | TRBV12-3/TRBV12-4 | few | TGTGCCAGCAGCCCGGACTACAATGAGCAGTACTTC | CASSPDYNEQYF
TRBJ1-4 | - | TRBV12-3/TRBV12-4 | few | TGTGCCAGCAGACGGACGTTCGCAACTAATGAAAAACTGTTTTTT | CASRRTFATNEKLFF
TRBJ1-1 | - | TRBV7-9 | many | TGTGCCAGCAGCTTAGAGGGGACACCCAACACTGAAGCTTTCTTT | CASSLEGTPNTEAFF
TRBJ2-3 | TRBD1 | TRBV12-3/TRBV12-4 | many | TGTGCCAGCAGTTGGACAGGGCGGGATACGCAGTATTTT | CASSWTGRDTQYF
TRBJ1-4 | - | TRBV7-2 | many | TGTGCCAGCAGCCCCGGTGGGGCGACTAATGAAAAACTGTTTTTT | CASSPGGATNEKLFF
TRBJ2-3 | - | TRBV19 | - | TGTGCCAGTAGTATGGGGGTTTTCGCTAGCACAGATACGCAGTATTTT | CASSMGVFASTDTQYF
TRBJ2-5 | - | TRBV20-1 | - | TGCAGTGCCTGGGGACGGATGGAGACCCAGTACTTC | CSAWGRMETQYF
TRBJ2-5 | TRBD2 | TRBV7-2 | few | TGTGCCAGCAAAGCGGGACCCCAAGAGACCCAGTACTTC | CASKAGPQETQYF
TRBJ1-2 | - | TRBV19 | once | TGTGCCAGTAGTATTCCGCAGGCCGCCCTTGGCTACACCTTC | CASSIPQAALGYTF
TRBJ2-4 | TRBD1 | TRBV5-1 | once | TGCGCCAGCAGCTTGGCCGGGGGACAGGGTGGCAACATTCAGTACTTC | CASSLAGGQGGNIQYF
TRBJ2-2 | TRBD1 | TRBV7-2 | few | TGTGCCAGCAGCTTATACAGGGGGTTAACCGGGGAGCTGTTTTTT | CASSLYRGLTGELFF
TRBJ1-6 | - | TRBV3-1 | - | TGTGCCAGCAGCCGAGCGCCCACAAATTCACCCCTCCACTTT | CASSRAPTNSPLHF
TRBJ1-6 | - | TRBV29-1 | - | TGCAGCGTTCGGGAACAGCCTTCTAATTCACCCCTCCACTTT | CSVREQPSNSPLHF
TRBJ2-3 | - | TRBV24-1 | many | TGTGCCACCAGTGGCCGGGGGACCACAGATACGCAGTATTTT | CATSGRGTTDTQYF
TRBJ1-1 | - | TRBV18 | few | TGTGCCAGCTCACCCTTACAGCGGAACACTGAAGCTTTCTTT | CASSPLQRNTEAFF
TRBJ1-6 | TRBD1 | TRBV19 | - | TGTGCCAGTAGTATGGTCGGGACAGGGGTTTTTTCACTCCTCCACTTT | CASSMVGTGVFSLLHF
TRBJ2-7 | TRBD1 | TRBV9 | few | TGTGCCAGCAGCTCCTCCGGGACAGATTACAATGAGCAGTACTTC | CASSSSGTDYNEQYF
TRBJ1-2 | TRBD1 | TRBV3-1 | - | TGTGCCAGCAGCCCGCCGGGACAGGGATGGTATGGCTACACCTTC | CASSPPGQGWYGYTF
TRBJ2-7 | - | TRBV20-1 | few | TGCAGTGCTAGTGGACCCATAGGACTCAGCTCCTACAATGAGCAGTACTTC | CSASGPIGLSSYNEQYF